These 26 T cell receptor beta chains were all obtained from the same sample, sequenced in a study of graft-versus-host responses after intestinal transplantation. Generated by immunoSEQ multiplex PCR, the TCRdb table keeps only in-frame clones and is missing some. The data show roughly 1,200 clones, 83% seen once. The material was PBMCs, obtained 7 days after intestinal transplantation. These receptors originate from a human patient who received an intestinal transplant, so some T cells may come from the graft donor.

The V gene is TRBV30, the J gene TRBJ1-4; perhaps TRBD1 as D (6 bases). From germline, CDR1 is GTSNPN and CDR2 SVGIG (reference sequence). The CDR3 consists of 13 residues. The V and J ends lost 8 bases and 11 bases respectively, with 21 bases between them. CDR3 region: CAHNLGQRGKLFF. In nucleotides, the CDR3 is TGTGCCCATAATCTTGGACAGCGGGGGAAACTGTTTTTT.

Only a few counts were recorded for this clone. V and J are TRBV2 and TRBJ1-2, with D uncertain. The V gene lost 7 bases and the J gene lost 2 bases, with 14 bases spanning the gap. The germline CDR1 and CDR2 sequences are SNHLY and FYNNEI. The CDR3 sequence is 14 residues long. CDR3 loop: CASIIGDMNYGYTF. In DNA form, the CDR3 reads TGTGCCAGCATCATCGGAGATATGAACTATGGCTACACCTTC.

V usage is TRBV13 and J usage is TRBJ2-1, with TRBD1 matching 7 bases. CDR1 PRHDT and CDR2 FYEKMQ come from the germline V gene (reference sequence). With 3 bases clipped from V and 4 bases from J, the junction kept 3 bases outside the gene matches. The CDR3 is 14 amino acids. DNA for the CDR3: TGTGCCAGCAGCTTCCCGGGACAGTACAATGAGCAGTTCTTC. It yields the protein CASSFPGQYNEQFF.

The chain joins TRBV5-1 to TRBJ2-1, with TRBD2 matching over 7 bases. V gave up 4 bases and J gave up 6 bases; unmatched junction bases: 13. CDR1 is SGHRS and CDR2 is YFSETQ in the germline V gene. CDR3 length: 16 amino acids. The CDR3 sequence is CASSQLAGRRSNEQFF. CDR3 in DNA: TGCGCCAGCAGCCAGTTAGCGGGCCGTAGGAGCAATGAGCAGTTCTTC. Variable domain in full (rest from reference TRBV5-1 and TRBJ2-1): KAGVTQTPRYLIKTRGQQVTLSCSPISGHRSVSWYQQTPGQGLQFLFEYFSETQRNKGNFPGRFSGRQFSNSRSEMNVSTLELGDSALYLCASSQLAGRRSNEQFFGPGTRLTVL.

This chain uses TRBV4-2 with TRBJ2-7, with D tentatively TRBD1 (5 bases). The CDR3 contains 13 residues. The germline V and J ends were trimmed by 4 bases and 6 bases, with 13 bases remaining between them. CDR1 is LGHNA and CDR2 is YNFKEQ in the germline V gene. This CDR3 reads CASSPPLGAEQYF. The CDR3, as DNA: TGTGCCAGCAGCCCCCCCCTTGGGGCCGAGCAGTACTTC.

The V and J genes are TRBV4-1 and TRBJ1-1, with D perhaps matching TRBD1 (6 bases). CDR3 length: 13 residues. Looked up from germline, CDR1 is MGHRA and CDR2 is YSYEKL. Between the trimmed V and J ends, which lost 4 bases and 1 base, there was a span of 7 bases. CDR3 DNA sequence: TGCGCCAGCAGCCCGGGACAGAACACTGAAGCTTTCTTT. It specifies CASSPGQNTEAFF.

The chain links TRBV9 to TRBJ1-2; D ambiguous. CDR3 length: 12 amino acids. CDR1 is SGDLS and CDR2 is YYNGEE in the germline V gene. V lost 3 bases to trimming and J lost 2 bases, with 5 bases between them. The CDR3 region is CASSAQNYGYTF. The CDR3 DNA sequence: TGTGCCAGCAGCGCTCAGAACTATGGCTACACCTTC. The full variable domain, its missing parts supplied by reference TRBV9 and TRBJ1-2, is DSGVTQTPKHLITATGQRVTLRCSPRSGDLSVYWYQQSLDQGLQFLIQYYNGEERAKGNILERFSAQQFPDLHSELNLSSLELGDSALYFCASSAQNYGYTFGSGTRLTVV.

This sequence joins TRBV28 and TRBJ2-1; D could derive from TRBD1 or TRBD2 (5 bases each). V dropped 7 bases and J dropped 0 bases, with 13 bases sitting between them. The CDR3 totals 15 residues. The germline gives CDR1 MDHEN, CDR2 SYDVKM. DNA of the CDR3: TGTGCCAGCACCTGGGACCTACACTCCTACAATGAGCAGTTCTTC. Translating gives CASTWDLHSYNEQFF.

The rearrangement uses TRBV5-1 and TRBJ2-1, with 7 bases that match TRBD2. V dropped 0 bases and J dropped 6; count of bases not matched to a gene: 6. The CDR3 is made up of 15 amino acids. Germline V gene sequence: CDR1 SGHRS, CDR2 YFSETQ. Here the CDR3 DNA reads TGCGCCAGCAGCTTGGTGGGGGGGTCCCCCAATGAGCAGTTCTTC. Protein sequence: CASSLVGGSPNEQFF.

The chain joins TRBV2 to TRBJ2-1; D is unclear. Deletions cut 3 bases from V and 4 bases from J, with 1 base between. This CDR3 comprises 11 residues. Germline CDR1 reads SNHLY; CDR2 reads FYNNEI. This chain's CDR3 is CASSDYNEQFF. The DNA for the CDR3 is TGTGCCAGCAGTGATTACAATGAGCAGTTCTTC.

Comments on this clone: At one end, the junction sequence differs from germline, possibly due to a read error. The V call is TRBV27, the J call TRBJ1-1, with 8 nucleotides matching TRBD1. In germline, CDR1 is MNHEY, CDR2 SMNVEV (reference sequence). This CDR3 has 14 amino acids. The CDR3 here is CASGFQGADGEAFF. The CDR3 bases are TGTGCCAGCGGTTTCCAGGGGGCGGATGGTGAAGCTTTCTTT.

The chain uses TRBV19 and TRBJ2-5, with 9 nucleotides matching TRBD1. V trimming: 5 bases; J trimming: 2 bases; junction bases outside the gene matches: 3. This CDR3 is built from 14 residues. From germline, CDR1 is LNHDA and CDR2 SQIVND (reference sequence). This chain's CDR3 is CASSLGQGQETQYF. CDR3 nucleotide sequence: TGTGCCAGTAGTCTCGGACAGGGGCAAGAGACCCAGTACTTC.

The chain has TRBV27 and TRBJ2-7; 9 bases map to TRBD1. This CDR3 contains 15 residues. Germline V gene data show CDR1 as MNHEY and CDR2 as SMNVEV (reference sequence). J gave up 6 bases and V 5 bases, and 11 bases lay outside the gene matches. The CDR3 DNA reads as TGTGCCAGCAGTCCCGACTGGGACAGGGAGGGCGAGCAGTACTTC. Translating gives CASSPDWDREGEQYF.

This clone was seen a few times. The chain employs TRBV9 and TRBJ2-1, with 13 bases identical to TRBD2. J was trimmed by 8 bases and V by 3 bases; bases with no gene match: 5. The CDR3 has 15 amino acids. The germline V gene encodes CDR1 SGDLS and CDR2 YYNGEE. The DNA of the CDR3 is TGTGCCAGCAGCGCCCGACTAGCGGGAGGTCATGAGCAGTTCTTC. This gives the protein CASSARLAGGHEQFF.

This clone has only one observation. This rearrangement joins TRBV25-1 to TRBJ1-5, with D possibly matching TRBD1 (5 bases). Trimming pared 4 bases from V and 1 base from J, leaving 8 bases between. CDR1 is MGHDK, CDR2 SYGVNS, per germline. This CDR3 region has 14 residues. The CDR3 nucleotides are TGTGCCAGCAGTGGGTGGGACAGCAATCAGCCCCAGCATTTT. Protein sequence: CASSGWDSNQPQHF.

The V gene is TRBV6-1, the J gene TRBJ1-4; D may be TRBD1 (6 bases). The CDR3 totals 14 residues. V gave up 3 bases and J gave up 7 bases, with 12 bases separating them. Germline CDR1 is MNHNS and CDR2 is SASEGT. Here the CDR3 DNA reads TGTGCCAGCAGTGAGCAGGGGCTGGGTGAAAAACTGTTTTTT. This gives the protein CASSEQGLGEKLFF.

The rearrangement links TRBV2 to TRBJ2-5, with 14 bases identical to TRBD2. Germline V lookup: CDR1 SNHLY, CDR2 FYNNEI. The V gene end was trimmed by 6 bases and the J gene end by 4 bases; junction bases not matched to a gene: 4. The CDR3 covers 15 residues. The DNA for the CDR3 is TGTGCCAGCAGGACCGGGACTAGCGGGGGAGAGACCCAGTACTTC. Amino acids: CASRTGTSGGETQYF.

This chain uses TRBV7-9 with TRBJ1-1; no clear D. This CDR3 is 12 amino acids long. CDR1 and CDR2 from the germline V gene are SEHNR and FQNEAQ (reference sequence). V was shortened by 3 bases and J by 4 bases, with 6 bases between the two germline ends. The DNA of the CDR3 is TGTGCCAGCAGCTTGGGTGTCACTGAAGCTTTCTTT. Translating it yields CASSLGVTEAFF.

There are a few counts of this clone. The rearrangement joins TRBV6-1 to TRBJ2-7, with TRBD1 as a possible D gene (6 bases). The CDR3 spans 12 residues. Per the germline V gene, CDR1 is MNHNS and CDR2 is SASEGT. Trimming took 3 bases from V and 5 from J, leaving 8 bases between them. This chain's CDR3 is CASSDTGNEQYF. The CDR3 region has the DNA TGTGCCAGCAGTGACACAGGGAACGAGCAGTACTTC.

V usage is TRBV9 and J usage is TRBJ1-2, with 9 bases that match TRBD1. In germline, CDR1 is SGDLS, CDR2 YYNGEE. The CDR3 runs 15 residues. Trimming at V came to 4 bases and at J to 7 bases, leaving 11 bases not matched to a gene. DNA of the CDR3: TGTGCCAGCAGCCTAGGGGGACAGGGATCACTTGGCTACACCTTC. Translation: CASSLGGQGSLGYTF.

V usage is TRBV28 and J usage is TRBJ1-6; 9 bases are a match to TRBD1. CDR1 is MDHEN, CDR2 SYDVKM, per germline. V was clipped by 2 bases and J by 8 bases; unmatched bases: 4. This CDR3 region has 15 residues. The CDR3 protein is CASSLDRGDYSPLHF. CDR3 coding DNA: TGTGCCAGCAGTTTAGACAGGGGGGATTATTCACCCCTCCACTTT.

The CDR3 reads CASSSGLESTDTQYF. The CDR3 DNA is TGTGCCAGCAGTTCGGGACTTGAGAGCACAGATACGCAGTATTTT. The J gene is TRBJ2-3, the V gene TRBV6-6, with a weak D call TRBD2 (6 bases). The germline gives CDR1 MNHNY, CDR2 SVGAGI (reference sequence). Trimming cost V 4 bases and J 0 bases, with 11 bases left between them. This CDR3 is 15 amino acids long.

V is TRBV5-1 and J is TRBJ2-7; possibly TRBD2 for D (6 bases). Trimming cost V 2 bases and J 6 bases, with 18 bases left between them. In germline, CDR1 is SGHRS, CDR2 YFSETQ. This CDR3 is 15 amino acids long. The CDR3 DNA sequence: TGCGCCAGCAGCTTCGCACAGGCCCTCGGGGGCGAGCAGTACTTC. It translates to CASSFAQALGGEQYF.

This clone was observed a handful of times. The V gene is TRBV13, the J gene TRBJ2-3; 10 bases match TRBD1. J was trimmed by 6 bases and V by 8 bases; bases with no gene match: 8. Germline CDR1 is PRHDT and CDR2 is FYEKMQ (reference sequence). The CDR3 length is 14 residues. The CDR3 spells CASGQGEGWDTQYF. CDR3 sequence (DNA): TGTGCCAGCGGACAGGGGGAGGGGTGGGATACGCAGTATTTT.

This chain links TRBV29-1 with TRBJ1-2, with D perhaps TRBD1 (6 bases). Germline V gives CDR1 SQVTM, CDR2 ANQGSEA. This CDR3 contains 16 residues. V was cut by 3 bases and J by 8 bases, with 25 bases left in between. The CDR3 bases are TGCAGCGTTGACACACCTAGTAGTAGGGGGGGGCGAGGCTACACCTTC. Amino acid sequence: CSVDTPSSRGGRGYTF.

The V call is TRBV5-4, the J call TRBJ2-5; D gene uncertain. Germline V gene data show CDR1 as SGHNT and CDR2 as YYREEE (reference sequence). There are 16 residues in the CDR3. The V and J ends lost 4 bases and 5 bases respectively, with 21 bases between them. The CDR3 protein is CASSTGHRPRRETQYF. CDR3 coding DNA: TGTGCCAGCAGCACTGGTCACCGACCGCGACGGGAGACCCAGTACTTC.